A single sample is the source of the 12 T cell receptor beta chains below, sequenced in a study of CD8+CD57+ T cells in acquired aplastic anemia. Before being chosen for sequencing, patients had shown CD8+CD57+ cell expansion by flow cytometry. Using genomic DNA as the template, TCR beta VDJ and CDR3 profiling was carried out. TCRdb redid the calling of the reads with MiXCR, one entry per CDR3 protein. The sample holds fewer than 200,000 distinct CDR3 sequences; around 50% are singletons and the top ten take about 1.2%. The sequencing input was sorted CD4+, CD8+, or CD8+CD57+ T cells (not recorded which) from PBMCs. Source of these receptors: a human donor with aplastic anemia.

The rearrangement uses TRBV15 and TRBJ2-3, with TRBD1 as a possible D gene (5 bases). CDR3 size: 13 residues. Trimming pared 0 bases from V and 4 bases from J, leaving 5 bases between. Germline V lookup: CDR1 LNHNV, CDR2 YYDKDF (reference sequence). Written as DNA, the CDR3 is TGTGCCACCAGCAGAGACAGGGCAGATACGCAGTATTTT. This sequence encodes CATSRDRADTQYF.

The gene calls are TRBV10-3 and TRBJ1-2; tentatively, D is TRBD1 (6 bases). V was shortened by 2 bases and J by 6 bases, with 7 bases between the two germline ends. This CDR3 is 12 amino acids long. Germline V CDR1 and CDR2: ENHRY, SYGVKD. The chain's CDR3 is CAISEGGNGYTF. The CDR3 DNA follows: TGTGCCATCAGTGAGGGGGGCAATGGCTACACCTTC.

The chain is built from TRBV11-2 and TRBJ2-7; weak D call: TRBD2 (6 bases). Trimming removed 0 bases at V and 1 base at J, with 13 bases between. CDR1 and CDR2 (germline): SGHAT, FQNNGV. This CDR3 contains 16 residues. The CDR3 reads CASSLDGGTPSYEQYF. CDR3 DNA sequence: TGTGCCAGCAGCTTAGATGGCGGGACGCCTTCCTACGAGCAGTACTTC.

The chain carries TRBV20-1 and TRBJ2-3; 13 nucleotides agree with TRBD2. Trimming removed 6 bases from V and 5 bases from J; junction bases left unmatched: 8. From germline, CDR1 is DFQATT and CDR2 SNEGSKA (reference sequence). The CDR3 contains 15 residues. This chain's CDR3 is CSALTSGRALDTQYF. The CDR3 DNA reads as TGCAGTGCCCTTACTAGCGGGAGGGCCTTAGATACGCAGTATTTT.

The J gene is TRBJ1-6, the V gene TRBV20-1, with a weak D call TRBD1 (6 bases). The CDR3 spans 15 residues. Germline V gene sequence: CDR1 DFQATT, CDR2 SNEGSKA (reference sequence). Between the trimmed V and J ends, which lost 4 bases and 0 bases, there was a span of 10 bases. The DNA of the CDR3 is TGCAGTGCTACAGGGGAAGGCTCCTATAATTCACCCCTCCACTTT. Encoded protein: CSATGEGSYNSPLHF.

This rearrangement joins TRBV20-1 to TRBJ1-2; weak D call: TRBD1 (6 bases). The CDR3 totals 14 residues. V lost 0 bases, J lost 4 bases, and 12 bases lay in between. Looked up from germline, CDR1 is DFQATT and CDR2 is SNEGSKA (reference sequence). As DNA, the CDR3 is TGCAGTGCTAGAGATCCGGACAGACTCTATGGCTACACCTTC. Amino acid sequence: CSARDPDRLYGYTF.

This clonotype was seen a few times. The chain couples TRBV10-3 to TRBJ1-1; the match to TRBD1 covers 11 bases. The germline CDR1 and CDR2 sequences are ENHRY and SYGVKD. The J segment lost 0 bases and the V segment lost 7 bases, leaving 13 bases of the junction unmatched. The CDR3 loop spans 18 amino acids. The CDR3 is CAITGTGGTLIMNTEAFF. DNA for the CDR3: TGTGCCATCACGGGGACAGGGGGGACCCTTATCATGAACACTGAAGCTTTCTTT.

The CDR3 here is CAISEPGLAGGQETQYF. CDR3 DNA sequence: TGTGCCATCAGTGAGCCGGGACTAGCGGGGGGGCAAGAGACCCAGTACTTC. The chain is built from TRBV10-3 and TRBJ2-5; 16 bases line up with TRBD2. Germline-derived CDR1 and CDR2 are ENHRY and SYGVKD. V was pared by 2 bases and J by 2 bases, with 2 bases of the junction left unmatched. The CDR3 totals 17 residues.

This chain joins TRBV7-2 and TRBJ2-7, with TRBD2 as a possible D gene (6 bases). The CDR3 covers 15 residues. Germline V gene lookup returns CDR1 SGHTA and CDR2 FQGNSA. With 5 bases removed from V and 2 bases from J, the gap between germline ends came to 16 bases. As DNA, the CDR3 is TGTGCCAGCAGCCCGCGGTGGGGCGGGACCTACGAGCAGTACTTC. Protein sequence: CASSPRWGGTYEQYF.

The chain joins TRBV2 to TRBJ1-5; D remains unclear. The CDR3 has 16 amino acids. Per the germline V gene, CDR1 is SNHLY and CDR2 is FYNNEI. Trimming left V 5 bases short and J 1 base short, with 15 bases between. The CDR3, as DNA: TGTGCCAGCAGTCAAGGACCGACAAGGAGCAATCAGCCCCAGCATTTT. Encoded protein: CASSQGPTRSNQPQHF. Complete variable domain (other parts from reference TRBV2 and TRBJ1-5): EPEVTQTPSHQVTQMGQEVILRCVPISNHLYFYWYRQILGQKVEFLVSFYNNEISEKSEIFDDQFSVERPDGSNFTLKIRSTKLEDSAMYFCASSQGPTRSNQPQHFGDGTRLSIL.

The chain links TRBV15 to TRBJ2-5; D unclear. The CDR3 consists of 13 residues. Trimming took 10 bases from V and 4 from J, leaving 16 bases between them. Germline loops: CDR1 LNHNV, CDR2 YYDKDF (reference sequence). The DNA of the CDR3 is TGTGCCAGCACCCCTGACGGGCTAGAGACCCAGTACTTC. It translates to CASTPDGLETQYF.

This chain joins TRBV2 and TRBJ1-5, with 9 bases fitting TRBD1. This CDR3 contains 11 residues. Germline V gene lookup returns CDR1 SNHLY and CDR2 FYNNEI. V dropped 7 bases and J dropped 11; count of bases not matched to a gene: 3. CDR3 nucleotide sequence: TGTGCCAGCAAGGGACAGGGAACCCAGCATTTT. This sequence encodes CASKGQGTQHF.